The sequence of this T cell receptor beta chain was determined in a study of blood T cell repertoires in COVID-19. Study overall: Both acute and convalescent COVID-19 samples were obtained from the United States, Italy and Spain.

Measured with immunoSEQ multiplex PCR; TCRdb has only the in-frame clones, and not every one. The data show 100,000 to 120,000 clones, 75% to 80% seen once. Germline V gene sequence: CDR1 SEHNR, CDR2 FQNEAQ (reference sequence). The CDR3 has 14 amino acids. Trimming cost V 5 bases and J 3 bases, with 12 bases left between them. This clonotype was sampled from an elderly woman with active or convalescent COVID-19. Sequencing used peripheral blood. The V call is TRBV7-9, the J call TRBJ2-3; maybe TRBD1 (5 bases). Here the CDR3 DNA reads TGTGCCAGCAGCCTAGACCAGGGAACAGATACGCAGTATTTT. Protein sequence: CASSLDQGTDTQYF. Using reference TRBV7-9 and TRBJ2-3 for the parts outside the CDR3, the full variable domain is DTGVSQNPRHKITKRGQNVTFRCDPISEHNRLYWYRQTLGQGPEFLTYFQNEAQLEKSRLLSDRFSAERPKGSFSTLEIQRTEQGDSAMYLCASSLDQGTDTQYFGPGTRLTVL.